This TCR beta chain was identified during a study of read filtering for tumor transcriptome and immune sequencing. Looking at the study overall: Patients were approximately 18 male and 13 to 15 female, mean age approximately 60 years, range 47 to 80. After DNase treatment, RNA was made into whole-transcriptome libraries.

In its sample, this clonotype was seen a few times. What it binds is unknown. CDR1 is SGHRS, CDR2 YFSETQ, per germline. Between the trimmed V and J ends, which lost 4 bases and 4 bases, there was a span of 15 bases. The CDR3 runs 15 residues. Findings of the study overall: Sorted CD138-negative bone marrow cells were not purified T cells. IR-seq captured clonotypes deeper and more reliably than RNA-seq.

This library used approximately 370 ng RNA and molecular barcoded adaptors spanning alpha/delta and beta/gamma chains. TCRdb analysed the reads with MiXCR anew, one entry per CDR3 protein. This sample has about 90,000 distinct CDR3 sequences, with roughly an eighth found just once. This clonotype originated in a donor at least 40 years old with multiple myeloma. Sequencing was done on a sample of a population of CD138-negative cells sorted from bone marrow. J is TRBJ1-3 and V is TRBV5-1; D is undetermined. The CDR3 spells CASSPEGMEGNTIYF. Here the CDR3 DNA reads TGCGCCAGCAGCCCCGAAGGGATGGAAGGAAACACCATATATTTT.